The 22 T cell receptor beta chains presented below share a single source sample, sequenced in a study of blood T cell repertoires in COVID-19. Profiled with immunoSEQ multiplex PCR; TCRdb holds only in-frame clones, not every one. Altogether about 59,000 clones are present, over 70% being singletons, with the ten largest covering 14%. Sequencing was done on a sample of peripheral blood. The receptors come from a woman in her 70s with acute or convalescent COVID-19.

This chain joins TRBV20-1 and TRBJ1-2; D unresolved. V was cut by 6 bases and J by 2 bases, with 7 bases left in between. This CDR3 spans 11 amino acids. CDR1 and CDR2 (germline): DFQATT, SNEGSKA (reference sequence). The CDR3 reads CSARINYGYTF. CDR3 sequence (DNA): TGCAGTGCCAGGATCAACTATGGCTACACCTTC.

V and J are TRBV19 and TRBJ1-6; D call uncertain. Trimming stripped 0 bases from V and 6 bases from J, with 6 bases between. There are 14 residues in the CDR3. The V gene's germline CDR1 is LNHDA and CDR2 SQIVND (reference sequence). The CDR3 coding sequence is TGTGCCAGTAGTATAGATATGGCTAATTCACCCCTCCACTTT. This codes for CASSIDMANSPLHF.

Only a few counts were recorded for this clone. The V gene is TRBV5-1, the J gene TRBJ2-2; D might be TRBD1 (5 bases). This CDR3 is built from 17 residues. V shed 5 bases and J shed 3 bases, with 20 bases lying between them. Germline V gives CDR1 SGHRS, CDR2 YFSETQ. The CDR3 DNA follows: TGCGCCAGCAGGCGTCAAACGACAGATTCCCACACCGGGGAGCTGTTTTTT. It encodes CASRRQTTDSHTGELFF.

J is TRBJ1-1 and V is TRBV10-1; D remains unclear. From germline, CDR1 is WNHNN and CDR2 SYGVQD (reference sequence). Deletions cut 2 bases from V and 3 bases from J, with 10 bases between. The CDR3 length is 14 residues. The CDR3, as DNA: TGCGCCAGCAGTGAGAACCCGTCGGACACTGAAGCTTTCTTT. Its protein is CASSENPSDTEAFF.

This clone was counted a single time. CDR3 protein: CAIRPSSGTGELFF. The CDR3, as DNA: TGTGCCATCAGACCCTCTAGCGGCACCGGGGAGCTGTTTTTT. The gene calls are TRBV10-3 and TRBJ2-2, with 7 bases that match TRBD2. Germline CDR1 ENHRY, CDR2 SYGVKD. The CDR3 runs 14 residues. With 6 bases clipped from V and 4 bases from J, the junction kept 5 bases outside the gene matches.

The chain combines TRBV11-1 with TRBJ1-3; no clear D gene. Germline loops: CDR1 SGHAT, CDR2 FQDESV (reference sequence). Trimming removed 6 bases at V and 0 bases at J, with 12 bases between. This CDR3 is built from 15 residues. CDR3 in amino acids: CASRSELYSGNTIYF. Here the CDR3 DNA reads TGTGCCAGCAGATCTGAGCTCTACTCTGGAAACACCATATATTTT.

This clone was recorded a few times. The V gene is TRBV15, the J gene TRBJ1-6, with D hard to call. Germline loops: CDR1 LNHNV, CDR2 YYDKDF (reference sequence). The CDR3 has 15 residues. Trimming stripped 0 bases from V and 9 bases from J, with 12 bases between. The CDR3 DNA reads TGTGCCACCAGCAGAGAGGCGGTCGGTAGTTCACCCCTCCACTTT. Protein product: CATSREAVGSSPLHF.

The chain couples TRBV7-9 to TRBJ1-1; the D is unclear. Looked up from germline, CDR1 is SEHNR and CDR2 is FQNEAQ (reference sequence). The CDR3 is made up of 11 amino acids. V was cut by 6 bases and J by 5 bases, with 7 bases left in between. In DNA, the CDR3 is TGTGCCAGCAGGTCGGGGACTGAAGCTTTCTTT. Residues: CASRSGTEAFF.

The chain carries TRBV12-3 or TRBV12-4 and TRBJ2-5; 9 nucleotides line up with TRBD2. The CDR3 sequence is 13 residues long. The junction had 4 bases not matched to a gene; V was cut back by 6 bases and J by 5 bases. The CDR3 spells CASRASGAETQYF. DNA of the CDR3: TGTGCCAGCAGGGCTAGCGGGGCGGAGACCCAGTACTTC.

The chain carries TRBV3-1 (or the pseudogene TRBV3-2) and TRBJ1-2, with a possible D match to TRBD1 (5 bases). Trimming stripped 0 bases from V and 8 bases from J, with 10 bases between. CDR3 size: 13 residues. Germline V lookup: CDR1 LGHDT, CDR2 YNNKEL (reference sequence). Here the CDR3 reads CASSQDNRLGYTF. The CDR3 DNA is TGTGCCAGCAGCCAAGATAACAGGTTGGGCTACACCTTC.

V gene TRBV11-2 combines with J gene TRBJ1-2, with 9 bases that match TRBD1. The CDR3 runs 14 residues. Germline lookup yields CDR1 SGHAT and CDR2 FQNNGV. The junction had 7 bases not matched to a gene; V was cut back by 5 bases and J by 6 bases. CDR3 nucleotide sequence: TGTGCCAGCAGCGTACAGGGGGCGGAGGATGGCTACACCTTC. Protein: CASSVQGAEDGYTF. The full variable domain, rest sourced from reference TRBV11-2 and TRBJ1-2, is EAGVAQSPRYKIIEKRQSVAFWCNPISGHATLYWYQQILGQGPKLLIQFQNNGVVDDSQLPKDRFSAERLKGVDSTLKIQPAKLEDSAVYLCASSVQGAEDGYTFGSGTRLTVV.

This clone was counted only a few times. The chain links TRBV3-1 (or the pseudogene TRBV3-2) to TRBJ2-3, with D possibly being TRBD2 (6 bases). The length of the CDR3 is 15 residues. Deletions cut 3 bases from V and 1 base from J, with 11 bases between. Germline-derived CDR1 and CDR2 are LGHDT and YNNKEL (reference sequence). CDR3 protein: CASSHSGEGTDTQYF. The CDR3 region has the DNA TGTGCCAGCAGCCACTCTGGGGAGGGCACAGATACGCAGTATTTT.

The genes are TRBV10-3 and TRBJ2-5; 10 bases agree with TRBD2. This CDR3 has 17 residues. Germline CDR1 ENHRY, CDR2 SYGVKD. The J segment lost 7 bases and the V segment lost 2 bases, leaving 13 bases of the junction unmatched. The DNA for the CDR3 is TGTGCCATCAGTGAGGAACTAGCGGGGCAACCCGGGGGGACCCAGTACTTC. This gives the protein CAISEELAGQPGGTQYF.

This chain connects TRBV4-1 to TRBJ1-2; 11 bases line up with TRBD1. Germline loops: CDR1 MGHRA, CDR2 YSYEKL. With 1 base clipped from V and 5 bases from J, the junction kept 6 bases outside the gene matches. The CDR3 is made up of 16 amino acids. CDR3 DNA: TGCGCCAGCAGCCAAGGGGGACAGGGGGAGGGTTATGGCTACACCTTC. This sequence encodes CASSQGGQGEGYGYTF.

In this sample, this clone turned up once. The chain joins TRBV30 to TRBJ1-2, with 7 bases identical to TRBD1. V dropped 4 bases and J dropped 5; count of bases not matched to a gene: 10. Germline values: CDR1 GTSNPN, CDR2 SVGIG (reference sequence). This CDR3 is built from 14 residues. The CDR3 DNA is TGTGCCTGGAACCGACAGGGCTTCGAGTATGGCTACACCTTC. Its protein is CAWNRQGFEYGYTF. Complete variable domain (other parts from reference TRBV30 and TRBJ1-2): SQTIHQWPATLVQPVGSPLSLECTVEGTSNPNLYWYRQAAGRGLQLLFYSVGIGQISSEVPQNLSASRPQDRQFILSSKKLLLSDSGFYLCAWNRQGFEYGYTFGSGTRLTVV.

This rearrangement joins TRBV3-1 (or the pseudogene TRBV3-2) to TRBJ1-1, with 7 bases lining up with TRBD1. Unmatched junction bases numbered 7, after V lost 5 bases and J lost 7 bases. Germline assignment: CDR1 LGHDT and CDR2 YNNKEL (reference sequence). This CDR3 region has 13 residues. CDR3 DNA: TGTGCCAGCAGCGCAAGACAGGGAAATGAAGCTTTCTTT. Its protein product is CASSARQGNEAFF.

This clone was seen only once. The CDR3 region is CASRPGTSGNQETQYF. The CDR3 DNA follows: TGCGCCAGCAGGCCCGGGACTAGCGGTAATCAAGAGACCCAGTACTTC. The chain carries TRBV5-1 and TRBJ2-5, with 11 bases that match TRBD2. CDR1 SGHRS and CDR2 YFSETQ come from the germline V gene. The CDR3 spans 16 residues. V lost 5 bases, J lost 2 bases, and 8 bases stayed unmatched.

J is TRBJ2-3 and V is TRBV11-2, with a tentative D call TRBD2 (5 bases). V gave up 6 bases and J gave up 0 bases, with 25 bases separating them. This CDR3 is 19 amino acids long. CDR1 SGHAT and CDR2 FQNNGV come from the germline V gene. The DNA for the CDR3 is TGTGCCAGCAGTGTAAGGACCCAGCGGAGTTCCAGTAGCACAGATACGCAGTATTTT. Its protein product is CASSVRTQRSSSSTDTQYF.

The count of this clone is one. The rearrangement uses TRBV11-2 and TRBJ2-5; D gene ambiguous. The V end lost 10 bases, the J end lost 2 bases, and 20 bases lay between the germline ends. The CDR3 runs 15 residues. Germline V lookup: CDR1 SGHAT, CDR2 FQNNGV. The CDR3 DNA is TGTGCCACAGCACTGAGGCCAGCCCGTCAAGAGACCCAGTACTTC. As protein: CATALRPARQETQYF.

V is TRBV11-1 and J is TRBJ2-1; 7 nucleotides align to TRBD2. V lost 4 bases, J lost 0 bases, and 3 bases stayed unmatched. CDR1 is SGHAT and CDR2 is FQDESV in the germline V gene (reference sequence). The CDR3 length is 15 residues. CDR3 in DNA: TGTGCCAGCAGCTGGGAGGGGAGCTCCTACAATGAGCAGTTCTTC. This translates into CASSWEGSSYNEQFF.

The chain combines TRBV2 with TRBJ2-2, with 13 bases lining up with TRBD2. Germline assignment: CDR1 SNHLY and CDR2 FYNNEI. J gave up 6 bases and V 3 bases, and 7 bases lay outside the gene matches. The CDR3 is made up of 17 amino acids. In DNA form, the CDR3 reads TGTGCCAGCAGTGAGGGACTAGCGGGGACGGGGCCCGGGGAGCTGTTTTTT. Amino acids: CASSEGLAGTGPGELFF.

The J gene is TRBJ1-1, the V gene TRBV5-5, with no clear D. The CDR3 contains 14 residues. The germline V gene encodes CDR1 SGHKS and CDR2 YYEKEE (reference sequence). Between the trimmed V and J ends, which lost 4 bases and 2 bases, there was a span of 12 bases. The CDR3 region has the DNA TGTGCCAGCAGCCCTACCGTTCTTAACACTGAAGCTTTCTTT. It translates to CASSPTVLNTEAFF.